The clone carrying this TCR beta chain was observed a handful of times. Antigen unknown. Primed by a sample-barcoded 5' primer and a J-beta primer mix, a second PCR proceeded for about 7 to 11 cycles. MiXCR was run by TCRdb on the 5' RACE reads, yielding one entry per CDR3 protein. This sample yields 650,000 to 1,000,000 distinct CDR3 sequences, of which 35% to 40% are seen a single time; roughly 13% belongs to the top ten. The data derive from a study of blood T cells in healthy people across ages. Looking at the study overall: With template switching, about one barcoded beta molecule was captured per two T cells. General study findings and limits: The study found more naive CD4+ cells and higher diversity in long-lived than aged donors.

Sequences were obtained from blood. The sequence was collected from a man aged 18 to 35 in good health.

The CDR3 loop is CSARGVLIETQFF. CDR3 bases: TGCAGCGCACGCGGGGTATTAATAGAGACCCAGTTCTTC. The rearrangement uses TRBV29-1 and TRBJ2-1; TRBD2 is a possible D gene (6 bases). Deletions cut 7 bases from V and 13 bases from J, with 23 bases between. CDR1 SQVTM and CDR2 ANQGSEA come from the germline V gene. This CDR3 has 13 residues.